This T cell receptor (beta chain) was sequenced during a study of PD-L1 blockade in urothelial cancer. Study-wide background: Prior regimens of chemotherapy numbered 0 to 3 per patient. Points from the study as a whole: Blood TCR clonality below the median before treatment was a predictor of better survival.

Regarding time point: pretreatment peripheral blood. Assay used: immunoSEQ multiplex PCR; TCRdb lists only in-frame clones, some missing. The sample carries approximately 55,000 clones, 86% recorded once. This CDR3 is 16 amino acids long. Germline lookup yields CDR1 SEHNR and CDR2 FQNEAQ (reference sequence). The V end lost 5 bases, the J end lost 8 bases, and 22 bases lay between the germline ends. About this clone: Its target is unknown.

The V gene is TRBV7-9, the J gene TRBJ2-1, with D possibly TRBD2 on 5 matching bases. The sample in question was PBMCs, obtained around atezolizumab (anti-PD-L1) treatment. The source is a man aged 55-75 years with urothelial cancer. CDR3 sequence (DNA): TGTGCCAGCAGCAAAACCCGCGGACGTCTCGGGGATGAGCAGTTCTTC. It codes for CASSKTRGRLGDEQFF.